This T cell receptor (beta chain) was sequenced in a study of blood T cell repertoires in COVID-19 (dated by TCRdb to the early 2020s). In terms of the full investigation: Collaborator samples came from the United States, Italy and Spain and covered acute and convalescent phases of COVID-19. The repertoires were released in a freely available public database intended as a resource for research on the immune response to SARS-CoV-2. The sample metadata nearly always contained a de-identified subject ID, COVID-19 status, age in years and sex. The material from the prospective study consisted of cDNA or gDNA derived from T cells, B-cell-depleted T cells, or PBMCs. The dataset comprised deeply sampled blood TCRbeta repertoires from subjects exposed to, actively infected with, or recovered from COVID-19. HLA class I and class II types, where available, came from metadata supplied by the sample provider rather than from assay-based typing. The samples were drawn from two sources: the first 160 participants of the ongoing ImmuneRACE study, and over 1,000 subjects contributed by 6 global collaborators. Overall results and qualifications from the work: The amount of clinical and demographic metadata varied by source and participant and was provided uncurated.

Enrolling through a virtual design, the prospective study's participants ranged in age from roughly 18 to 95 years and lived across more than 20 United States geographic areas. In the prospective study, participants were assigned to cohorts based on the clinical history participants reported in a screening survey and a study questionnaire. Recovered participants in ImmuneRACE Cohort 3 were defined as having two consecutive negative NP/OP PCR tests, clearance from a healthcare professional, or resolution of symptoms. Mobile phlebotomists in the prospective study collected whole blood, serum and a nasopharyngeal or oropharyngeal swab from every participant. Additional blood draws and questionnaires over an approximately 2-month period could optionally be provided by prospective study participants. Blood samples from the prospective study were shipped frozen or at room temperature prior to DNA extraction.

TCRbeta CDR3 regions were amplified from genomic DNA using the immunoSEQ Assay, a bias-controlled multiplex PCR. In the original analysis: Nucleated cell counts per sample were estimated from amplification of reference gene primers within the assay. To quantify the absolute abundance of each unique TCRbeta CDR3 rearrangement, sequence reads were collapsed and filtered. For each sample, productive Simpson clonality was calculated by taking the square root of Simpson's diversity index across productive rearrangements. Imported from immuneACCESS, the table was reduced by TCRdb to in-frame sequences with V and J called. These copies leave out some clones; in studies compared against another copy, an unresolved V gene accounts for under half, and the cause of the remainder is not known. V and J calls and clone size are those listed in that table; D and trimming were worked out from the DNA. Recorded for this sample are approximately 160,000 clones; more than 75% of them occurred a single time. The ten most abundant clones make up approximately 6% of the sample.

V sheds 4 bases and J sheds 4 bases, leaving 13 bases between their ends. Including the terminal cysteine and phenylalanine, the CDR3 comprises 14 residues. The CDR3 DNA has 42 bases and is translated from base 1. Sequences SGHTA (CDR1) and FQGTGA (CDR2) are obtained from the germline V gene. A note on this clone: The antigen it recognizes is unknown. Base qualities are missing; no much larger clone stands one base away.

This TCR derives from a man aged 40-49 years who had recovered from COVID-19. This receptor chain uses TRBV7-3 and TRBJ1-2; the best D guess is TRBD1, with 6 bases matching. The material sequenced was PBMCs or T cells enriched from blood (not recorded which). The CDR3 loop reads CASSSDRRFYGYTF. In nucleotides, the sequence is TGTGCCAGCAGCTCGGACAGACGATTCTATGGCTACACCTTC.